Below are 17 T cell receptor beta chains sequenced from a single sample in a study of T-cell reconstitution after alpha-beta-depleted transplantation in children. The authors prepared the TCRbeta library with unique molecular identifiers. MiXCR, run by TCRdb on the PCR reads, gives a single entry per CDR3 protein. This table has over 100,000 distinct CDR3 sequences, about 9.4% appearing once. Sequencing used PBMCs, obtained before TCRalphabeta/CD19-depleted stem cell transplant. The receptor set was obtained from a boy aged 2-15 years with acute lymphoblastic leukemia, due to receive a stem cell transplant.

This clonotype occurred a few times. This chain connects TRBV5-6 to TRBJ1-4; 9 nucleotides line up with TRBD1. CDR3 size: 14 residues. The ends lost 4 bases at V and 6 bases at J; junction bases unmatched: 4. Germline CDR1 is SGHDT and CDR2 is YYEEEE. The CDR3: CASSGRQGDEKLFF. The CDR3 bases are TGTGCCAGCAGCGGCAGACAGGGGGATGAAAAACTGTTTTTT.

This clonotype was seen ten or more times. The chain carries TRBV7-2 and TRBJ2-7, with D tentatively TRBD2 (6 bases). The CDR3 runs to 14 residues. Germline lookup yields CDR1 SGHTA and CDR2 FQGNSA. The V end was cut by 4 bases, the J end by 1 base, with 11 bases between. DNA for the CDR3: TGTGCCAGCAGCTGGGGACTCGATTCCTACGAGCAGTACTTC. Translated: CASSWGLDSYEQYF.

This clonotype was detected many times. CDR3 sequence: CASSANIQGGEQYF. The CDR3 nucleotides read TGCGCCAGCAGCGCGAATATTCAGGGAGGCGAGCAGTACTTC. V gene TRBV5-1 combines with J gene TRBJ2-7; TRBD2 is a possible D gene (6 bases). Germline-derived CDR1 and CDR2 are SGHRS and YFSETQ. Trimming removed 4 bases from V and 6 bases from J, with 17 bases in between. CDR3 length: 14 amino acids.

This clonotype has only a few counts. The CDR3 DNA reads as TGCGCCAGCAGCTTGAGCACTAGCCTTAAGGACGAGCAGTACTTC. As protein: CASSLSTSLKDEQYF. The V and J genes are TRBV5-1 and TRBJ2-7; tentatively, D is TRBD2 (6 bases). Trimming took 1 base from V and 5 from J, leaving 16 bases between them. Germline V gives CDR1 SGHRS, CDR2 YFSETQ. This CDR3 comprises 15 residues.

This clonotype has a handful of counts. V gene TRBV6-5 combines with J gene TRBJ2-5; D possibly corresponds to TRBD1 (6 bases). This CDR3 is built from 15 residues. Trimming stripped 0 bases from V and 5 bases from J, with 13 bases between. Germline assignment: CDR1 MNHEY and CDR2 SVGAGI. CDR3 in amino acids: CASSYSGGGGETQYF. The CDR3 DNA sequence: TGTGCCAGCAGTTACTCGGGTGGGGGCGGGGAGACCCAGTACTTC.

The chain couples TRBV6-1 to TRBJ2-7; tentatively, D is TRBD2 (6 bases). Trimming removed 5 bases from V and 2 bases from J, with 13 bases in between. The CDR3 has 14 residues. CDR1 and CDR2 from the germline V gene are MNHNS and SASEGT. The CDR3: CASSRTGATYEQYF. The CDR3 bases are TGTGCCAGCAGTAGGACGGGAGCAACCTACGAGCAGTACTTC.

This sequence joins TRBV4-2 and TRBJ2-7; D is tentatively TRBD1 or TRBD2 (5 bases each). From germline, CDR1 is LGHNA and CDR2 YNFKEQ. This CDR3 has 14 residues. Trimming cost V 1 base and J 3 bases, with 10 bases left between them. CDR3 sequence (DNA): TGTGCCAGCAGCCAAGCTCCAGGGAGCTACGAGCAGTACTTC. Translated: CASSQAPGSYEQYF.

This clonotype was detected only a few times. The V and J genes are TRBV7-9 and TRBJ2-1; D is uncertain. CDR3 length: 13 residues. Trimming stripped 3 bases from V and 6 bases from J, with 9 bases between. Germline V lookup: CDR1 SEHNR, CDR2 FQNEAQ (reference sequence). CDR3 sequence (DNA): TGTGCCAGCAGCTTGACGGGTTTCAATGAGCAGTTCTTC. Its protein is CASSLTGFNEQFF.

A word on this clonotype: A much larger clone is a single base away; this may be a read error. The chain recombines TRBV5-1 with TRBJ2-7, with 14 bases lining up with TRBD2. The V gene end was trimmed by 4 bases and the J gene end by 6 bases; junction bases not matched to a gene: 6. CDR1 is SGHRS and CDR2 is YFSETQ in the germline V gene. CDR3 length: 15 residues. The CDR3 DNA is TGCGCCAGCAGCGGATTCGGGACTAGCGGGAGCGAGCAGTACTTC. This gives the protein CASSGFGTSGSEQYF.

This sequence joins TRBV4-2 and TRBJ2-2, with TRBD1 matching over 7 bases. The J segment lost 7 bases and the V segment lost 4 bases, leaving 12 bases of the junction unmatched. The CDR3 loop spans 16 amino acids. In germline, CDR1 is LGHNA, CDR2 YNFKEQ. CDR3 protein: CASSLRGTRDSGELFF. The CDR3, as DNA: TGTGCCAGCAGCCTCAGAGGTACGAGGGACAGCGGGGAGCTGTTTTTT.

This clonotype has a handful of counts. The chain joins TRBV6-5 to TRBJ2-7; a possible D gene is TRBD1 (6 bases). Trimming left V 6 bases short and J 4 bases short, with 16 bases between. The germline gives CDR1 MNHEY, CDR2 SVGAGI. CDR3 size: 14 residues. The CDR3 is CASSPDTGLYEQYF. The CDR3, as DNA: TGTGCCAGCAGCCCCGACACAGGGTTGTACGAGCAGTACTTC.

CDR3 DNA: TGTGCCAGCAGTTCTGGGAACAACAATCAGCCCCAGCATTTT. Translation: CASSSGNNNQPQHF. V and J are TRBV12-3 or TRBV12-4 and TRBJ1-5; D is unclear. This CDR3 comprises 14 residues. Between the trimmed V and J ends, which lost 4 bases and 3 bases, there was a span of 10 bases.

J is TRBJ2-3 and V is TRBV28; D tentatively fits TRBD1 or TRBD2 (5 bases each). Germline V gene data show CDR1 as MDHEN and CDR2 as SYDVKM. There are 14 residues in the CDR3. The ends were cut back, 5 bases at V and 5 bases at J, with 14 bases in the middle. CDR3 protein: CASSQHRDVDTQYF. The CDR3 DNA is TGTGCCAGCAGTCAACACCGGGACGTAGATACGCAGTATTTT.

This clonotype was seen a few times. The chain links TRBV20-1 to TRBJ2-4; TRBD1 agrees at 7 bases. Germline trimming cut 8 bases from V and 0 bases from J; bases unmatched to any gene: 10. CDR3 size: 15 residues. CDR1 and CDR2 (germline): DFQATT, SNEGSKA (reference sequence). CDR3 sequence: CSITGEWTAKNIQYF. The CDR3 bases are TGCAGTATTACAGGGGAATGGACAGCCAAAAACATTCAGTACTTC.

In its sample, this clonotype was seen a few times. V usage is TRBV5-5 and J usage is TRBJ2-5; no clear D. CDR1 SGHKS and CDR2 YYEKEE come from the germline V gene (reference sequence). Trimming removed 4 bases at V and 4 bases at J, with 11 bases between. This CDR3 spans 13 amino acids. The CDR3 DNA is TGTGCCAGCAGCCCAGGCAGCCCAGAGACCCAGTACTTC. This sequence encodes CASSPGSPETQYF.

This clonotype showed up many times. V is TRBV5-1 and J is TRBJ2-2; maybe TRBD1 (6 bases). This CDR3 has 14 residues. Trimming shortened V by 4 bases and J by 4 bases, and 11 bases separated the two germline ends. The germline gives CDR1 SGHRS, CDR2 YFSETQ. This chain's CDR3 is CASSPLRGTGELFF. The CDR3 nucleotides are TGCGCCAGCAGCCCGCTCAGGGGCACCGGGGAGCTGTTTTTT.

The V gene is TRBV20-1, the J gene TRBJ2-1, with 10 bases lining up with TRBD2. CDR1 is DFQATT and CDR2 is SNEGSKA in the germline V gene (reference sequence). V lost 3 bases and J lost 4; bases outside the gene matches: 12. The CDR3 has 17 residues. The CDR3 bases are TGCAGTGCTAGCTCTCTAGCGGGAGCTACCGAATACAATGAGCAGTTCTTC. Residues: CSASSLAGATEYNEQFF.